The rows below give T cell receptor beta chains drawn from one sample of a study of blood T cell repertoires in COVID-19. Method: immunoSEQ multiplex PCR; TCRdb's copy keeps in-frame clones and lacks some. The table records roughly 24,000 clones, 65% to 90% of them present only once. Input material: peripheral blood. All receptors derive from a man aged 65 to 79 with acute or convalescent COVID-19. Each CDR3 is given with its conserved first and last residue. The D gene is left open where the match is weak. A row's size may be missing; if present it is once, few, many or a size class.

V: TRBV5-1
D: TRBD1
J: TRBJ1-6
size: -
CDR3: CASSANFRGDSPLHF
DNA: TGCGCCAGCAGCGCAAATTTCAGGGGGGATTCACCCCTCCACTTT

V: TRBV27
D: -
J: TRBJ2-2
size: -
CDR3: CASKGFGELFF
DNA: TGTGCCAGCAAGGGGTTCGGGGAGCTGTTTTTT

V: TRBV19
D: TRBD1
J: TRBJ1-1
size: -
CDR3: CASSRDYGTVENTEAFF
DNA: TGTGCCAGTAGTAGAGACTATGGGACAGTGGAGAACACTGAAGCTTTCTTT

V: TRBV10-1
D: TRBD1
J: TRBJ1-1
size: few
CDR3: CASSRQGDTEAFF
DNA: TGCGCCAGCAGTAGACAGGGAGACACTGAAGCTTTCTTT

V: TRBV6-2/TRBV6-3
D: TRBD1
J: TRBJ1-4
size: -
CDR3: CASSYNVGQGIEKLFF
DNA: TGTGCCAGCAGTTACAACGTGGGACAGGGAATTGAAAAACTGTTTTTT

V: TRBV6-2/TRBV6-3
D: TRBD2
J: TRBJ2-7
size: -
CDR3: CASSYPRLSGRVYEQYF
DNA: TGTGCCAGCAGTTACCCCCGCCTTAGCGGGAGGGTCTACGAGCAGTACTTC

V: TRBV7-6
D: -
J: TRBJ2-7
size: -
CDR3: CASSLPQRGEQYF
DNA: TGTGCCAGCAGCTTACCACAAAGGGGCGAGCAGTACTTC

V: TRBV6-5
D: -
J: TRBJ2-2
size: -
CDR3: CASSYSTFVTGELFF
DNA: TGTGCCAGCAGTTACTCGACTTTCGTAACCGGGGAGCTGTTTTTT

V: TRBV29-1
D: -
J: TRBJ1-6
size: -
CDR3: CSVEDPQDGSPLHF
DNA: TGCAGCGTTGAAGATCCCCAGGATGGCTCACCCCTCCACTTT

V: TRBV5-4
D: -
J: TRBJ1-4
size: -
CDR3: CASSSDISTNEKLFF
DNA: TGTGCCAGCAGCTCGGACATTTCAACTAATGAAAAACTGTTTTTT

V: TRBV7-8
D: -
J: TRBJ2-1
size: -
CDR3: CASSLNSHEQFF
DNA: TGTGCCAGCAGCCTCAACAGCCATGAGCAGTTCTTC

V: TRBV30
D: TRBD1
J: TRBJ1-3
size: -
CDR3: CAWSVQGASSGNTIYF
DNA: TGTGCCTGGAGTGTACAGGGGGCGAGCTCTGGAAACACCATATATTTT

V: TRBV7-2
D: TRBD2
J: TRBJ2-7
size: -
CDR3: CASSFGLDRYEQYF
DNA: TGTGCCAGCAGCTTCGGACTAGATCGGTACGAGCAGTACTTC

V: TRBV4-1
D: -
J: TRBJ1-2
size: -
CDR3: CASSQGAGLNYGYTF
DNA: TGCGCCAGCAGCCAAGGGGCGGGTCTAAACTATGGCTACACCTTC

V: TRBV7-2
D: TRBD2
J: TRBJ2-1
size: -
CDR3: CASRLLGGDEQFF
DNA: TGTGCCAGCAGACTATTGGGAGGGGATGAGCAGTTCTTC

V: TRBV6-2/TRBV6-3
D: -
J: TRBJ1-5
size: -
CDR3: CASSRSNQPQHF
DNA: TGTGCCAGCAGCCGTTCTAATCAGCCCCAGCATTTT

V: TRBV7-3
D: TRBD1
J: TRBJ1-2
size: -
CDR3: CASSFAGTANYGYTF
DNA: TGTGCCAGCAGCTTCGCCGGGACAGCGAACTATGGCTACACCTTC

V: TRBV5-1
D: -
J: TRBJ2-3
size: -
CDR3: CASSPKEGLTDTQYF
DNA: TGCGCCAGCAGCCCAAAGGAGGGTCTAACAGATACGCAGTATTTT

V: TRBV7-9
D: TRBD1
J: TRBJ1-1
size: -
CDR3: CASSLGRQGNTEAFF
DNA: TGTGCCAGCAGCTTAGGCCGACAGGGTAACACTGAAGCTTTCTTT

V: TRBV10-1
D: TRBD1
J: TRBJ2-3
size: once
CDR3: CASSESSPGQGLDTQYF
DNA: TGCGCCAGCAGTGAGTCCTCACCGGGACAGGGACTAGATACGCAGTATTTT

V: TRBV6-5
D: -
J: TRBJ2-2
size: -
CDR3: CASSYQGNTGELFF
DNA: TGTGCCAGCAGTTACCAGGGGAACACCGGGGAGCTGTTTTTT

V: TRBV10-3
D: -
J: TRBJ1-5
size: -
CDR3: CATDPRAANQPQHF
DNA: TGTGCCACAGACCCCAGGGCAGCGAATCAGCCCCAGCATTTT

V: TRBV19
D: -
J: TRBJ1-2
size: -
CDR3: CASSIGLSREEDGYTF
DNA: TGTGCCAGTAGTATAGGGTTGAGCCGGGAGGAGGATGGCTACACCTTC

V: TRBV5-5
D: -
J: TRBJ1-3
size: -
CDR3: CASSSTGGKGNTIYF
DNA: TGTGCCAGCAGCTCGACAGGAGGAAAAGGAAACACCATATATTTT

V: TRBV6-5
D: -
J: TRBJ1-1
size: few
CDR3: CASSSRRTEAFF
DNA: TGTGCCAGCAGTTCCAGGCGTACTGAAGCTTTCTTT

V: TRBV5-6
D: -
J: TRBJ1-1
size: -
CDR3: CASSLDPRTEAFF
DNA: TGTGCCAGCAGCTTAGACCCGAGGACTGAAGCTTTCTTT

V: TRBV9
D: -
J: TRBJ2-7
size: -
CDR3: CASSVGLGETYEQYF
DNA: TGTGCCAGCAGCGTAGGACTAGGGGAAACCTACGAGCAGTACTTC

V: TRBV3-1/TRBV3-2
D: -
J: TRBJ2-7
size: -
CDR3: CASSQDRRSEQYF
DNA: TGTGCCAGCAGCCAAGATAGGCGGAGCGAGCAGTACTTC

V: TRBV3-1/TRBV3-2
D: TRBD2
J: TRBJ2-1
size: once
CDR3: CASSQGGLAGSNEQFF
DNA: TGTGCCAGCAGCCAAGGAGGGCTAGCGGGGAGCAATGAGCAGTTCTTC